Shown below are 30 T cell receptor beta chains from a single sample sequenced in a study of blood T cell repertoires in COVID-19. Data came from immunoSEQ multiplex PCR; TCRdb stores just in-frame clones and leaves some out. The sample includes 210,000 or so clones, around nine tenths of them seen just once. Sequencing was performed on PBMCs or T cells enriched from blood (not recorded which). The receptors were sampled from a woman aged 30 to 39 who had been exposed to COVID-19.

The J gene is TRBJ2-2, the V gene TRBV6-1; D remains ambiguous. With 2 bases removed from V and 1 base from J, the gap between germline ends came to 11 bases. The CDR3 length is 16 residues. Per germline, CDR1 MNHNS and CDR2 SASEGT. Here the CDR3 reads CASSETVSLNTGELFF. The CDR3 bases are TGTGCCAGCAGTGAAACGGTTAGCTTGAACACCGGGGAGCTGTTTTTT.

The gene calls are TRBV15 and TRBJ2-1; TRBD1 aligns across 7 bases. V dropped 7 bases and J dropped 4; count of bases not matched to a gene: 7. This CDR3 comprises 14 residues. Germline-derived CDR1 and CDR2 are LNHNV and YYDKDF (reference sequence). Here the CDR3 reads CATKGAGAYNEQFF. The CDR3 DNA sequence: TGTGCCACCAAGGGGGCAGGGGCTTACAATGAGCAGTTCTTC.

The genes are TRBV5-1 and TRBJ1-4, with 9 bases lining up with TRBD1. The CDR3 extends over 15 amino acids. V lost 3 bases to trimming and J lost 5 bases; unmatched junction nucleotides: 5. Germline loops: CDR1 SGHRS, CDR2 YFSETQ. CDR3 in amino acids: CASSSEGTGNEKLFF. As DNA, the CDR3 is TGCGCCAGCAGCTCCGAAGGGACAGGGAATGAAAAACTGTTTTTT.

This clone is a singleton in its sample. The chain recombines TRBV11-2 with TRBJ2-4; possible D gene TRBD2, 5 bases. The CDR3 consists of 14 residues. The germline gives CDR1 SGHAT, CDR2 FQNNGV. V lost 1 base, J lost 2 bases, and 6 bases lay in between. The CDR3 protein is CASSLGGTKNIQYF. CDR3 coding DNA: TGTGCCAGCAGCTTAGGAGGGACCAAAAACATTCAGTACTTC.

The V call is TRBV11-2, the J call TRBJ2-7; 7 bases are a match to TRBD1. Germline loops: CDR1 SGHAT, CDR2 FQNNGV. This CDR3 comprises 16 residues. With 1 base clipped from V and 5 bases from J, the junction kept 11 bases outside the gene matches. CDR3 amino acids: CASSLAPFGQAHEQYF. DNA for the CDR3: TGTGCCAGCAGCTTAGCCCCCTTTGGACAGGCCCACGAGCAGTACTTC.

The rearrangement joins TRBV7-9 to TRBJ2-1; TRBD1 is a possible D gene (5 bases). Germline CDR1 is SEHNR and CDR2 is FQNEAQ (reference sequence). The CDR3 length is 11 residues. This CDR3 is CTVQGVNEQFF. As DNA, the CDR3 is TGTACCGTCCAAGGGGTCAATGAGCAGTTCTTC.

This rearrangement joins TRBV28 to TRBJ1-2; 7 positions agree with TRBD1. The germline gives CDR1 MDHEN, CDR2 SYDVKM. The V gene end was trimmed by 5 bases and the J gene end by 5 bases; junction bases not matched to a gene: 8. The length of the CDR3 is 14 residues. In nucleotides, the CDR3 is TGTGCCAGCAGTCCCCATCGGACAGGTTATGGCTACACCTTC. The encoded protein is CASSPHRTGYGYTF.

This sequence joins TRBV2 and TRBJ2-1; D is unclear. Germline V lookup: CDR1 SNHLY, CDR2 FYNNEI. CDR3 length: 14 amino acids. V lost 1 base and J lost 8, with 12 bases in between. The CDR3 protein is CASSEDIIFDEQFF. In DNA form, the CDR3 reads TGTGCCAGCAGTGAAGACATTATTTTCGATGAGCAGTTCTTC.

CDR3 bases: TGTGCCAGCAGTGAGGCGGGACAGGGGATCACTGAAGCTTTCTTT. This translates into CASSEAGQGITEAFF. This chain links TRBV2 with TRBJ1-1; 10 nucleotides agree with TRBD1. The CDR3 covers 15 residues. Germline trimming cut 3 bases from V and 4 bases from J; bases unmatched to any gene: 5. Per the germline V gene, CDR1 is SNHLY and CDR2 is FYNNEI.

This CDR3 is CASSAGLAGESEQYF. The DNA for the CDR3 is TGCGCCAGCAGCGCTGGACTAGCGGGAGAGAGCGAGCAGTACTTC. V usage is TRBV5-1 and J usage is TRBJ2-7, with 13 bases matching TRBD2. The CDR3 length is 15 residues. Losses at the gene ends were 4 bases for V and 6 bases for J; bases not matched to a gene: 7. Per germline, CDR1 SGHRS and CDR2 YFSETQ. The full variable domain, with the rest looked up from reference TRBV5-1 and TRBJ2-7, is KAGVTQTPRYLIKTRGQQVTLSCSPISGHRSVSWYQQTPGQGLQFLFEYFSETQRNKGNFPGRFSGRQFSNSRSEMNVSTLELGDSALYLCASSAGLAGESEQYFGPGTRLTVT.

The chain uses TRBV4-2 and TRBJ2-3; 11 bases fit TRBD2. CDR3 length: 16 amino acids. CDR1 and CDR2 (germline): LGHNA, YNFKEQ. The ends lost 2 bases at V and 7 bases at J; junction bases unmatched: 8. CDR3 region: CASSQIAGGHGNTQYF. CDR3 in DNA: TGTGCCAGCAGCCAAATAGCGGGAGGGCACGGAAATACGCAGTATTTT.

The rearrangement links TRBV10-3 to TRBJ1-3; 8 bases are a match to TRBD1. After removal of 6 bases from V and 0 bases from J, the junction contained 7 bases not matched to a gene. Germline loops: CDR1 ENHRY, CDR2 SYGVKD. This CDR3 is built from 16 residues. CDR3 protein: CAISFRGPSSGNTIYF. CDR3 DNA sequence: TGTGCCATCAGCTTCAGGGGGCCCAGCTCTGGAAACACCATATATTTT.

V is TRBV12-3 or TRBV12-4 and J is TRBJ2-7; the D gene is possibly TRBD2 (5 bases). Trimming stripped 3 bases from V and 6 bases from J, with 12 bases between. The CDR3 length is 13 residues. The CDR3 reads CASSLRIEGEQYF. The CDR3 DNA reads as TGTGCCAGCAGTTTGAGAATTGAGGGCGAGCAGTACTTC.

This chain links TRBV6-5 with TRBJ2-3; TRBD1 aligns across 9 bases. The CDR3 runs 15 residues. Germline values: CDR1 MNHEY, CDR2 SVGAGI. Trimming took 6 bases from V and 3 from J; bases not matched to a gene: 7. In DNA, the CDR3 is TGTGCCAGCAGCGCCGGGACAGGGAAGACAGATACGCAGTATTTT. Its translation is CASSAGTGKTDTQYF.

The CDR3 protein is CASSFLGPEYTEAFF. The CDR3 DNA reads TGTGCCAGCAGCTTCCTCGGTCCCGAATACACTGAAGCTTTCTTT. The gene calls are TRBV7-9 and TRBJ1-1; D gene ambiguous. Germline CDR1 SEHNR, CDR2 FQNEAQ (reference sequence). Trimming took 3 bases from V and 3 from J, leaving 14 bases between them. This CDR3 has 15 amino acids. The variable domain in full, with the rest retrieved from reference TRBV7-9 and TRBJ1-1, is DTGVSQNPRHKITKRGQNVTFRCDPISEHNRLYWYRQTLGQGPEFLTYFQNEAQLEKSRLLSDRFSAERPKGSFSTLEIQRTEQGDSAMYLCASSFLGPEYTEAFFGQGTRLTVV.

The CDR3 loop is CASSLSPRQGLREQYF. CDR3 sequence (DNA): TGTGCCAGCAGTTTATCCCCTAGGCAGGGCCTGAGGGAGCAGTACTTC. The gene calls are TRBV27 and TRBJ2-7, with D possibly being TRBD1 (5 bases). Germline loops: CDR1 MNHEY, CDR2 SMNVEV (reference sequence). The CDR3 extends over 16 amino acids. V lost 0 bases and J 7 bases, leaving 19 bases between the germline ends.

V and J are TRBV2 and TRBJ1-5; the D is unclear. V lost 1 base and J 8 bases, leaving 6 bases between the germline ends. The CDR3 sequence is 12 residues long. CDR1 and CDR2 from the germline V gene are SNHLY and FYNNEI. In DNA form, the CDR3 reads TGTGCCAGCAGTGAAGGCGCGGAGCCCCAGCATTTT. This gives the protein CASSEGAEPQHF.

J is TRBJ2-5 and V is TRBV5-1, with TRBD2 matching 12 bases. The trim removed 0 bases at V and 4 bases at J, leaving 4 bases unmatched. Germline values: CDR1 SGHRS, CDR2 YFSETQ. The CDR3 is 16 residues long. CDR3 sequence: CASSLVLAGGPETQYF. Written as DNA, the CDR3 is TGCGCCAGCAGCTTGGTCCTAGCGGGAGGGCCAGAGACCCAGTACTTC.

The chain recombines TRBV2 with TRBJ2-1, with TRBD2 matching 15 bases. The J segment lost 7 bases and the V segment lost 7 bases, leaving 5 bases of the junction unmatched. CDR3 length: 15 amino acids. Germline CDR1 SNHLY, CDR2 FYNNEI. The CDR3 DNA sequence: TGTGCCAGCACCGCCGGGACTAGCGGGGGGAATGAGCAGTTCTTC. This sequence encodes CASTAGTSGGNEQFF.

The chain links TRBV5-6 to TRBJ2-1; 10 bases fit TRBD2. This CDR3 contains 15 residues. The ends lost 2 bases at V and 6 bases at J; junction bases unmatched: 5. Germline V lookup: CDR1 SGHDT, CDR2 YYEEEE. The CDR3 spells CASSFRTSGTNEQFF. DNA of the CDR3: TGTGCCAGCAGCTTCAGGACTAGCGGTACCAATGAGCAGTTCTTC.

The V and J genes are TRBV11-1 and TRBJ2-7; a possible D gene is TRBD2 (5 bases). Germline V gene sequence: CDR1 SGHAT, CDR2 FQDESV (reference sequence). V lost 7 bases to trimming and J lost 2 bases, with 12 bases between them. CDR3 length: 13 amino acids. The CDR3 DNA sequence: TGTGCCAGCAAGGAGGTTTATACCTACGAGCAGTACTTC. Amino acids: CASKEVYTYEQYF.

The chain combines TRBV7-9 with TRBJ2-1; D is possibly TRBD2 (7 bases). V was clipped by 4 bases and J by 7 bases, with 17 bases between them. The CDR3 sequence is 15 residues long. CDR1 and CDR2 from the germline V gene are SEHNR and FQNEAQ (reference sequence). CDR3 sequence (DNA): TGTGCCAGCAGCTCCATGGGGGGGCGGGAGAATGAGCAGTTCTTC. Translated: CASSSMGGRENEQFF. The full variable domain, rest sourced from reference TRBV7-9 and TRBJ2-1, is DTGVSQNPRHKITKRGQNVTFRCDPISEHNRLYWYRQTLGQGPEFLTYFQNEAQLEKSRLLSDRFSAERPKGSFSTLEIQRTEQGDSAMYLCASSSMGGRENEQFFGPGTRLTVL.

This sequence joins TRBV19 and TRBJ2-2; TRBD2 aligns across 7 bases. Germline CDR1 is LNHDA and CDR2 is SQIVND (reference sequence). V shed 4 bases and J 1 base; nucleotides not matched to a gene: 9. The CDR3 covers 17 residues. The DNA of the CDR3 is TGTGCCAGTAGTAGTCTGCGGTCGGGGGGGAACACCGGGGAGCTGTTTTTT. Translation: CASSSLRSGGNTGELFF.

The chain is built from TRBV11-2 and TRBJ2-3; D is unclear. The CDR3 is made up of 14 amino acids. Per the germline V gene, CDR1 is SGHAT and CDR2 is FQNNGV. V dropped 2 bases and J dropped 6 bases, with 12 bases sitting between them. CDR3 in DNA: TGTGCCAGCAGCTTAAGGCAGGAATGGGATACGCAGTATTTT. Amino acid sequence: CASSLRQEWDTQYF. The full variable domain, rest sourced from reference TRBV11-2 and TRBJ2-3, is EAGVAQSPRYKIIEKRQSVAFWCNPISGHATLYWYQQILGQGPKLLIQFQNNGVVDDSQLPKDRFSAERLKGVDSTLKIQPAKLEDSAVYLCASSLRQEWDTQYFGPGTRLTVL.

J is TRBJ1-6 and V is TRBV30; unclear D gene. The CDR3 is 13 amino acids. V lost 1 base, J lost 13 bases, and 14 bases lay in between. CDR1 and CDR2 from the germline V gene are GTSNPN and SVGIG (reference sequence). This CDR3 reads CAWSGTAPGPLHF. CDR3 bases: TGTGCCTGGAGTGGGACGGCCCCGGGGCCCCTCCACTTT. The full variable domain, in which reference TRBV30 and TRBJ1-6 provide the parts outside the CDR3, is SQTIHQWPATLVQPVGSPLSLECTVEGTSNPNLYWYRQAAGRGLQLLFYSVGIGQISSEVPQNLSASRPQDRQFILSSKKLLLSDSGFYLCAWSGTAPGPLHFGNGTRLTVT.

V usage is TRBV6-5 and J usage is TRBJ2-2, with D possibly TRBD1 on 6 matching bases. V was cut by 8 bases and J by 6 bases, with 16 bases left in between. The CDR3 is 14 residues long. Germline V gene sequence: CDR1 MNHEY, CDR2 SVGAGI. In DNA form, the CDR3 reads TGTGCCAGCGGGCCCAGGGGAAGCGCCGGGGAGCTGTTTTTT. Translated: CASGPRGSAGELFF.

The chain is built from TRBV5-1 and TRBJ2-7; TRBD2 aligns across 9 bases. Germline V gene lookup returns CDR1 SGHRS and CDR2 YFSETQ. V lost 2 bases to trimming and J lost 3 bases; unmatched junction nucleotides: 3. The CDR3 totals 14 residues. The CDR3: CASSFSGSLYEQYF. The CDR3 DNA reads TGCGCCAGCAGCTTTAGCGGGAGTCTCTACGAGCAGTACTTC.

The chain has TRBV27 and TRBJ2-7, with D perhaps TRBD2 (5 bases). Germline-derived CDR1 and CDR2 are MNHEY and SMNVEV (reference sequence). The CDR3 is 13 residues long. The germline V and J ends were trimmed by 3 bases and 5 bases, with 11 bases remaining between them. CDR3 bases: TGTGCCAGCAGTTTTGACTATTTTCACGAGCAGTACTTC. This codes for CASSFDYFHEQYF.

The rearrangement uses TRBV30 and TRBJ1-4, with D possibly TRBD1 on 5 matching bases. Deletions cut 8 bases from V and 0 bases from J, with 16 bases between. Looked up from germline, CDR1 is GTSNPN and CDR2 is SVGIG (reference sequence). The CDR3 length is 15 residues. The CDR3 spells CAHQGGESTNEKLFF. CDR3 DNA: TGTGCCCACCAGGGAGGGGAGTCAACTAATGAAAAACTGTTTTTT.

This clone was recorded a few times. The chain links TRBV5-1 to TRBJ1-4, with TRBD1 identical over 7 bases. With V trimmed by 4 bases and J by 12 bases, 9 bases remained unmatched. The CDR3 is 13 residues long. Germline CDR1 is SGHRS and CDR2 is YFSETQ. For the CDR3, the DNA is TGCGCCAGCAGCCCCCACAGGGGACGGGAACTGTTTTTT. Translating gives CASSPHRGRELFF.